The 6 T cell receptor beta chains presented below share a single source sample, sequenced in a study of Ad26.COV2.S vaccination and SARS-CoV-2 variants. Here immunoSEQ multiplex PCR was the method, and the copy in TCRdb shows in-frame clones only, minus some. Of about 420,000 clones listed, 85% to 90% are singletons. Noted treatment: around 19 received Ad26.COV2.S at low or high dose, single or two shots; about 5 received placebo; per-sample allocation not given. Specimen acquisition occurred on day 63 following the initial vaccine or placebo injection. Material: peripheral blood, obtained in a trial of Ad26.COV2.S vaccine versus placebo. These receptors were collected from a person aged 18 to 65 who received the Ad26.COV2.S COVID-19 vaccine or a placebo.

The chain joins TRBV6-4 to TRBJ2-7; TRBD2 is a possible D gene (6 bases). Trimming stripped 0 bases from V and 5 bases from J, with 8 bases between. The CDR3 spans 13 residues. Germline CDR1 MRHNA, CDR2 SNTAGT. The CDR3 reads CASSDSEGHEQYF. Written as DNA, the CDR3 is TGTGCCAGCAGTGACTCGGAGGGTCACGAGCAGTACTTC.

In this sample, this clone turned up once. The rearrangement joins TRBV29-1 to TRBJ2-6; the match to TRBD2 covers 7 bases. V shed 1 base and J 1 base; nucleotides not matched to a gene: 4. This CDR3 contains 16 residues. CDR1 is SQVTM and CDR2 is ANQGSEA in the germline V gene. The CDR3 is CSVEVEAGSGANVLTF. CDR3 DNA sequence: TGCAGCGTTGAAGTGGAAGCGGGGTCTGGGGCCAACGTCCTGACTTTC.

The chain uses TRBV20-1 and TRBJ2-3; TRBD1 aligns across 9 bases. CDR3 length: 17 amino acids. CDR1 is DFQATT, CDR2 SNEGSKA, per germline (reference sequence). Losses at the gene ends were 3 bases for V and 1 base for J; bases not matched to a gene: 11. The CDR3 DNA is TGCAGTGCTAGTGGATCCGGGACAGGGACCGGCACAGATACGCAGTATTTT. Translation gives CSASGSGTGTGTDTQYF.

The chain carries TRBV28 and TRBJ1-5; D gene uncertain. The CDR3 has 18 residues. Germline lookup yields CDR1 MDHEN and CDR2 SYDVKM. V gave up 2 bases and J gave up 0 bases, with 17 bases separating them. CDR3 DNA sequence: TGTGCCAGCAGTTTACCAAATACGATTACAGATAGCAATCAGCCCCAGCATTTT. Translated: CASSLPNTITDSNQPQHF.

The rearrangement links TRBV11-1 to TRBJ2-7; D unresolved. V lost 2 bases, J lost 1 base, and 12 bases lay in between. The CDR3 is made up of 15 amino acids. The V gene's germline CDR1 is SGHAT and CDR2 FQDESV (reference sequence). The CDR3 bases are TGTGCCAGCAGCTTAAATCGGGCAAAGTCCTACGAGCAGTACTTC. Protein: CASSLNRAKSYEQYF.

The V and J genes are TRBV19 and TRBJ1-1, with TRBD1 identical over 12 bases. J was trimmed by 4 bases and V by 7 bases; bases with no gene match: 16. CDR3 size: 18 residues. Germline CDR1 is LNHDA and CDR2 is SQIVND (reference sequence). The CDR3: CASTPGGTGGRVRTEAFF. In DNA, the CDR3 is TGTGCCAGTACCCCCGGGGGGACAGGGGGCAGGGTCCGCACTGAAGCTTTCTTT. Variable domain in full (rest from reference TRBV19 and TRBJ1-1): DGGITQSPKYLFRKEGQNVTLSCEQNLNHDAMYWYRQDPGQGLRLIYYSQIVNDFQKGDIAEGYSVSREKKESFPLTVTSAQKNPTAFYLCASTPGGTGGRVRTEAFFGQGTRLTVV.